These T cell receptor beta chains were read from a single sample in a study of T cell responses to AZD1222 COVID-19 vaccine. TCRdb's copy holds only in-frame clones and misses some; the assay was immunoSEQ multiplex PCR. The table shows almost 80,000 clones, with 75% to 90% occurring only once. The sequencing here drew on peripheral blood, taken on day 0 of AZD1222 vaccination. These receptors were obtained from an adult in good health. Each CDR3 is given with its conserved first and last residue. D genes are given only for firm matches. Clone size is shown for a subset of rows, as once, few, many or a class of expanded clone.

v_call: TRBV7-9; j_call: TRBJ2-1; clone_size: once; d_call: TRBD2; cdr3_nt: TGTGCCAGCAGCATAGGGACTACCAACAATGAGCAGTTCTTC; cdr3_aa: CASSIGTTNNEQFF
v_call: TRBV5-1; j_call: TRBJ1-6; clone_size: few; d_call: NA; cdr3_nt: TGCGCCAGCAGCGAGAGCCAAAGTAGACCCCTCCACTTT; cdr3_aa: CASSESQSRPLHF
v_call: TRBV6-5; j_call: TRBJ2-2; clone_size: once; d_call: NA; cdr3_nt: TGTGCCAGCACAGGGAACACCGGGGAGCTGTTTTTT; cdr3_aa: CASTGNTGELFF
v_call: TRBV29-1; j_call: TRBJ2-7; clone_size: NA; d_call: NA; cdr3_nt: TGCAGCGTTGGGAAAGGGACCGAGCAGTACTTC; cdr3_aa: CSVGKGTEQYF
v_call: TRBV5-6; j_call: TRBJ1-1; clone_size: NA; d_call: TRBD1; cdr3_nt: TGTGCCAGCAGCCTGACAGGGGTCGAAGCTTTCTTT; cdr3_aa: CASSLTGVEAFF
v_call: TRBV18; j_call: TRBJ2-2; clone_size: NA; d_call: TRBD1; cdr3_nt: TGTGCCAGCTCACCTACCACAGGGGGCCTTGGGACCGGGGAGCTGTTTTTT; cdr3_aa: CASSPTTGGLGTGELFF
v_call: TRBV28; j_call: TRBJ2-1; clone_size: once; d_call: NA; cdr3_nt: TGTGCCAGCAGTGCCCCGGGTGGGGCAGGGGCAGAGCAGTTCTTC; cdr3_aa: CASSAPGGAGAEQFF
v_call: TRBV7-3; j_call: TRBJ2-2; clone_size: few; d_call: NA; cdr3_nt: TGTGCCAGCAGCTTCGAGAATGGAGAGCTGTTTTTT; cdr3_aa: CASSFENGELFF
v_call: TRBV7-9; j_call: TRBJ2-2; clone_size: NA; d_call: NA; cdr3_nt: TGTGCCAGCAGCTTATTGGTTGAGGAGCTGTTTTTT; cdr3_aa: CASSLLVEELFF
v_call: TRBV11-1; j_call: TRBJ1-2; clone_size: NA; d_call: NA; cdr3_nt: TGTGCCAGCAGCCCTTGGAGGGCGAACTATGGCTACACCTTC; cdr3_aa: CASSPWRANYGYTF
v_call: TRBV5-6; j_call: TRBJ1-1; clone_size: NA; d_call: TRBD1; cdr3_nt: TGTGCCAGCAGCATAACAGGGGCATGGAGGTACACTGAAGCTTTCTTT; cdr3_aa: CASSITGAWRYTEAFF
v_call: TRBV15; j_call: TRBJ1-1; clone_size: NA; d_call: NA; cdr3_nt: TGTGCCACCAGCACAGGCATGAACACTGAAGCTTTCTTT; cdr3_aa: CATSTGMNTEAFF
v_call: TRBV5-6; j_call: TRBJ1-6; clone_size: few; d_call: TRBD1; cdr3_nt: TGTGCCAGCAGCTTAGGAGGACAGGGGTGGTCACCCCTCCACTTT; cdr3_aa: CASSLGGQGWSPLHF
v_call: TRBV7-9; j_call: TRBJ2-1; clone_size: NA; d_call: NA; cdr3_nt: TGTGCCAGCAGCTTACGGGGGGCTAATAATGAGCAGTTCTTC; cdr3_aa: CASSLRGANNEQFF
v_call: TRBV6-2/TRBV6-3; j_call: TRBJ2-7; clone_size: NA; d_call: NA; cdr3_nt: TGTGCCAGCAGTTACTTTCTAGTCCAAGGCGAGCAGTACTTC; cdr3_aa: CASSYFLVQGEQYF
v_call: TRBV13; j_call: TRBJ2-2; clone_size: once; d_call: NA; cdr3_nt: TGTGCCAGCAGCAACGAGGGGAGGAACGGGGAGCTGTTTTTT; cdr3_aa: CASSNEGRNGELFF